This T cell receptor (beta chain) emerged from a study of breast tumors, draining lymph nodes, adjacent tissues. The germline V gene has CDR1 DFQATT and CDR2 SNEGSKA (reference sequence). V lost 0 bases and J lost 8, with 8 bases in between. The CDR3 loop spans 12 amino acids. Axillary draining lymph nodes of breast cancer patients supplied the node samples. One entry per CDR3 protein results from TCRdb running MiXCR on the multiplex PCR reads. The sample gives 150,000 to 200,000 distinct CDR3 sequences, approximately 30% of which show up once; around 4.1% is in the top ten. The gene calls are TRBV20-1 and TRBJ2-1, with D perhaps matching TRBD2 (6 bases). Input material: axillary lymph node tissue. This TCR was sampled from a female donor with breast cancer. Some clones in this sample may be carry-over from other donors' samples. CDR3 amino acids: CSAREEGYEQFF. The CDR3 DNA is TGCAGTGCTAGAGAGGAGGGGTATGAGCAGTTCTTC.